Following are 28 T cell receptor beta chains from one sample sequenced in a study of cytomegalovirus exposure and HLA in healthy donors. With 60 Vbeta and 13 Jbeta primers, the PCR was carried out. Produced via immunoSEQ multiplex PCR; TCRdb's table is partial and in-frame only. Of around 150,000 clones in the sample, 88% were seen once. The sample was PBMCs. Source of these receptors: a woman aged 40-49 years in good health and CMV-seronegative.

V gene TRBV6-1 combines with J gene TRBJ2-7; 8 nucleotides match TRBD2. The CDR3 sequence is 13 residues long. With 10 bases clipped from V and 4 bases from J, the junction kept 9 bases outside the gene matches. Germline V lookup: CDR1 MNHNS, CDR2 SASEGT. Written as DNA, the CDR3 is TGTGCCACCAAAGGTAGCGGGATATACGAGCAGTACTTC. The encoded protein is CATKGSGIYEQYF.

The rearrangement joins TRBV5-4 to TRBJ2-1, with D maybe TRBD2 (6 bases). This CDR3 is built from 13 residues. Between the trimmed V and J ends, which lost 7 bases and 5 bases, there was a span of 13 bases. Germline V gives CDR1 SGHNT, CDR2 YYREEE (reference sequence). DNA for the CDR3: TGTGCCAGCCAAGGGGAGGTCGACAATGAGCAGTTCTTC. Its protein is CASQGEVDNEQFF.

The rearrangement uses TRBV10-3 and TRBJ2-3; D may be TRBD2 (5 bases). The V and J ends lost 3 bases and 0 bases respectively, with 7 bases between them. In germline, CDR1 is ENHRY, CDR2 SYGVKD. The CDR3 contains 14 residues. As DNA, the CDR3 is TGTGCCATCAGTGATCAGCGGAGCACAGATACGCAGTATTTT. This encodes CAISDQRSTDTQYF.

V is TRBV30 and J is TRBJ2-1; 9 bases are a match to TRBD1. CDR3 length: 14 residues. Trimming removed 8 bases from V and 10 bases from J; junction bases left unmatched: 15. CDR1 is GTSNPN and CDR2 is SVGIG in the germline V gene (reference sequence). The chain's CDR3 is CARTDRGNPREQFF. CDR3 DNA sequence: TGTGCCCGGACTGACAGGGGGAACCCAAGGGAGCAGTTCTTC.

This clone was recorded only once. At one boundary the junction diverges from the germline segment, which might be a read error. This chain connects TRBV7-3 to TRBJ2-5, with 7 nucleotides matching TRBD2. Germline CDR1 and CDR2: SGHTA and FQGTGA. The CDR3 length is 16 residues. The CDR3 nucleotides read TGTTCCAGCAGCTTAGGGGCTAGCGGCCTCGGGGAGACCCAGTACTTC. Its translation: CSSSLGASGLGETQYF.

The V and J genes are TRBV6-1 and TRBJ2-7, with TRBD2 identical over 10 bases. The V gene end was trimmed by 1 base and the J gene end by 2 bases; junction bases not matched to a gene: 2. The germline V gene encodes CDR1 MNHNS and CDR2 SASEGT. CDR3 size: 15 residues. CDR3: CASSEGTSGPYEQYF. The CDR3 DNA reads as TGTGCCAGCAGTGAAGGGACTAGCGGACCCTACGAGCAGTACTTC.

For this clone: Other DNA sequences of this sample code for an identical CDR3. The chain uses TRBV5-1 and TRBJ2-5; D gene unclear. V lost 0 bases and J 2 bases, leaving 11 bases between the germline ends. This CDR3 contains 15 residues. Germline V CDR1 and CDR2: SGHRS, YFSETQ. CDR3: CASSLVGQAQETQYF. The CDR3 DNA reads TGCGCCAGCAGCTTGGTTGGGCAAGCTCAAGAGACCCAGTACTTC.

The chain recombines TRBV30 with TRBJ2-5; 8 bases are a match to TRBD2. This CDR3 is 15 amino acids long. Germline V lookup: CDR1 GTSNPN, CDR2 SVGIG (reference sequence). With V trimmed by 7 bases and J by 4 bases, 14 bases remained unmatched. The CDR3 bases are TGTGCCTCCTCCTTCACTAGCGCGGGAGGAGAGACCCAGTACTTC. Protein product: CASSFTSAGGETQYF.

V is TRBV6-5 and J is TRBJ2-1; D perhaps matches TRBD2 (6 bases). This CDR3 spans 15 amino acids. Germline CDR1 MNHEY, CDR2 SVGAGI. V was pared by 4 bases and J by 6 bases, with 16 bases between. CDR3 protein: CASSSPTRSGNEQFF. The CDR3, as DNA: TGTGCCAGCAGTTCCCCGACTAGGTCCGGCAATGAGCAGTTCTTC.

This chain uses TRBV5-5 with TRBJ2-1, with D possibly matching TRBD2 (6 bases). The V end lost 2 bases, the J end lost 6 bases, and 12 bases lay between the germline ends. This CDR3 contains 14 residues. CDR1 and CDR2 from the germline V gene are SGHKS and YYEKEE (reference sequence). The CDR3 is CASSLFGTLNEQFF. CDR3 DNA sequence: TGTGCCAGCAGCTTATTTGGGACTCTCAATGAGCAGTTCTTC.

The chain carries TRBV7-8 and TRBJ2-3; D remains unclear. There are 14 residues in the CDR3. Trimming removed 5 bases from V and 2 bases from J, with 11 bases in between. Germline V lookup: CDR1 SGHVS, CDR2 FQNEAQ. CDR3 region: CASSPQLFTDTQYF. DNA for the CDR3: TGTGCCAGCAGCCCCCAACTTTTCACAGATACGCAGTATTTT.

The rearrangement joins TRBV30 to TRBJ2-1, with D possibly being TRBD2 (5 bases). The germline CDR1 and CDR2 sequences are GTSNPN and SVGIG (reference sequence). This CDR3 comprises 15 residues. The V gene lost 5 bases and the J gene lost 0 bases, with 14 bases spanning the gap. The DNA for the CDR3 is TGTGCCTGGCGGGTGGAGGACCCCTCCTACAATGAGCAGTTCTTC. It is translated as CAWRVEDPSYNEQFF.

This sequence joins TRBV29-1 and TRBJ1-1; the D gene is possibly TRBD1 (5 bases). Deletions cut 1 base from V and 5 bases from J, with 17 bases between. The CDR3 loop spans 15 amino acids. The germline CDR1 and CDR2 sequences are SQVTM and ANQGSEA. The CDR3 loop is CSVEGWGPGGTEAFF. CDR3 coding DNA: TGCAGCGTTGAAGGATGGGGCCCCGGGGGAACTGAAGCTTTCTTT.

CDR3 nucleotide sequence: TGCGCCAGCAGCCAAGGGACAGCCGCCTCCTACGAGCAGTACTTC. This encodes CASSQGTAASYEQYF. The V and J genes are TRBV4-3 and TRBJ2-7, with a tentative D call TRBD1 (6 bases). The CDR3 has 15 amino acids. CDR1 is LGHNA and CDR2 is YSLEER in the germline V gene. The V end lost 1 base, the J end lost 0 bases, and 10 bases lay between the germline ends.

This chain joins TRBV5-1 and TRBJ2-7, with TRBD1 matching over 9 bases. This CDR3 has 16 residues. CDR1 and CDR2 (germline): SGHRS, YFSETQ. Germline trimming cut 5 bases from V and 3 bases from J; bases unmatched to any gene: 12. Here the CDR3 reads CASRSQPGQGFYEQYF. DNA for the CDR3: TGCGCCAGCAGGAGCCAACCGGGACAGGGCTTCTACGAGCAGTACTTC. The entire variable domain, with the rest obtained from reference TRBV5-1 and TRBJ2-7, is as follows: KAGVTQTPRYLIKTRGQQVTLSCSPISGHRSVSWYQQTPGQGLQFLFEYFSETQRNKGNFPGRFSGRQFSNSRSEMNVSTLELGDSALYLCASRSQPGQGFYEQYFGPGTRLTVT.

The gene calls are TRBV11-3 and TRBJ2-7; 9 bases match TRBD2. V lost 6 bases to trimming and J lost 0 bases; unmatched junction nucleotides: 9. The CDR3 spans 16 residues. Looked up from germline, CDR1 is SGHNT and CDR2 is YENEEA. The CDR3 DNA reads as TGTGCCAGCAGTCCTTCTAGCGGGGTTAGCTCCTACGAGCAGTACTTC. Residues: CASSPSSGVSSYEQYF.

V and J are TRBV27 and TRBJ2-1; 10 nucleotides align to TRBD2. CDR1 and CDR2 (germline): MNHEY, SMNVEV (reference sequence). The CDR3 runs to 17 residues. With 3 bases clipped from V and 5 bases from J, the junction kept 10 bases outside the gene matches. The CDR3 nucleotides read TGTGCCAGCAGTTTCCTCCCCATTCTAGCGGGGGACAATGAGCAGTTCTTC. It specifies CASSFLPILAGDNEQFF.

The genes are TRBV10-1 and TRBJ1-1; possible D gene TRBD1, 6 bases. The CDR3 is 13 residues long. CDR1 and CDR2 (germline): WNHNN, SYGVQD (reference sequence). V gave up 3 bases and J gave up 3 bases, with 8 bases separating them. The CDR3 DNA follows: TGCGCCAGCAGTGACAGGGGCTACACTGAAGCTTTCTTT. Its translation: CASSDRGYTEAFF.

This rearrangement joins TRBV10-3 to TRBJ2-1, with 15 bases lining up with TRBD2. V lost 6 bases and J lost 7; bases outside the gene matches: 4. The CDR3 runs to 15 residues. CDR1 is ENHRY and CDR2 is SYGVKD in the germline V gene. DNA of the CDR3: TGTGCCATCAGGCACGGGACTAGCGGGAGGAATGAGCAGTTCTTC. Translating it yields CAIRHGTSGRNEQFF.

The V call is TRBV28, the J call TRBJ2-5; D gene uncertain. The DNA end favors TRBJ2-7, so the J call may be wrong. The CDR3 spans 13 residues. Germline V gene lookup returns CDR1 MDHEN and CDR2 SYDVKM. CDR3 sequence: CASSSRRHDEQYF. For the CDR3, the DNA is TGTGCCAGCAGTTCCAGGCGTCACGACGAGCAGTACTTC.

This chain joins TRBV29-1 and TRBJ2-1, with a tentative D call TRBD1 (6 bases). Germline CDR1 reads SQVTM; CDR2 reads ANQGSEA. Trimming pared 3 bases from V and 10 bases from J, leaving 22 bases between. The CDR3 extends over 15 amino acids. The CDR3 DNA reads as TGCAGCGTTGAGGTAACGGGCCTGGGGGCCGAGGAGCAGTTCTTC. Translating gives CSVEVTGLGAEEQFF.

This clone appeared a few times. The rearrangement links TRBV28 to TRBJ2-3; 13 bases agree with TRBD2. The V gene's germline CDR1 is MDHEN and CDR2 SYDVKM. This CDR3 comprises 16 residues. With 4 bases clipped from V and 6 bases from J, the junction kept 7 bases outside the gene matches. In nucleotides, the CDR3 is TGTGCCAGCAGTTCCCCGACTAGCGGGAGGCTTGATACGCAGTATTTT. Its protein is CASSSPTSGRLDTQYF.

The chain recombines TRBV28 with TRBJ2-5; D may be TRBD2 (6 bases). CDR1 and CDR2 (germline): MDHEN, SYDVKM. V was clipped by 6 bases and J by 6 bases, with 17 bases between them. This CDR3 has 14 residues. The CDR3 region is CASSFPGGAKTQYF. The CDR3 nucleotides read TGTGCCAGCAGCTTCCCGGGCGGGGCCAAGACCCAGTACTTC.

V is TRBV11-3 and J is TRBJ2-3; 7 bases map to TRBD2. Trimming cost V 7 bases and J 5 bases; bases outside gene matches: 9. From germline, CDR1 is SGHNT and CDR2 YENEEA. The CDR3 is made up of 14 amino acids. CDR3 sequence (DNA): TGTGCCAGCACCCTGGGGGGGGTCCAAGATACGCAGTATTTT. It is translated as CASTLGGVQDTQYF.

A remark on this clone: The germline gene is not matched at one end of the junction; a read error may be the cause. The V call is TRBV2, the J call TRBJ2-7; the match to TRBD1 covers 9 bases. The CDR3 consists of 14 residues. Germline CDR1 reads SNHLY; CDR2 reads FYNNEI. The CDR3 sequence is CASSGGTGIKISRF. The CDR3 bases are TGTGCCAGCAGTGGGGGGACAGGGATTAAAATATCTCGATTC.

The table lists this clone with a count of one. The chain is built from TRBV7-8 and TRBJ2-2; D remains unclear. Between the trimmed V and J ends, which lost 0 bases and 6 bases, there was a span of 5 bases. This CDR3 comprises 13 residues. Germline CDR1 and CDR2: SGHVS and FQNEAQ. CDR3 DNA: TGTGCCAGCAGCTTAGCCGGGTCCGGGGAGCTGTTTTTT. Amino acid sequence: CASSLAGSGELFF.

J is TRBJ1-1 and V is TRBV6-1; D uncertain. Trimming cost V 4 bases and J 4 bases, with 19 bases left between them. The CDR3 is 16 amino acids. Per the germline V gene, CDR1 is MNHNS and CDR2 is SASEGT. Written as DNA, the CDR3 is TGTGCCAGCAGTGGGCACCGGGTCTACGGCCCCACTGAAGCTTTCTTT. Protein product: CASSGHRVYGPTEAFF.

There are a few counts of this clone. V and J are TRBV4-1 and TRBJ1-4; 7 bases are a match to TRBD1. This CDR3 spans 16 amino acids. CDR1 is MGHRA and CDR2 is YSYEKL in the germline V gene. V lost 0 bases and J lost 7; bases outside the gene matches: 8. Written as DNA, the CDR3 is TGCGCCAGCAGCCAAGATCTTTCAGGGGGAGGTGAAAAACTGTTTTTT. It yields the protein CASSQDLSGGGEKLFF.